This T cell receptor beta chain was identified during a study of cytomegalovirus exposure and HLA in healthy donors. Study-wide results and caveats: Serostatus for CMV was the only available immune exposure information. On later analysis, the bulk of CMV-associated TCR beta chains appeared to be HLA-restricted. The listing of roughly 160 TCR beta chains classed them as cytomegalovirus-associated.

As to this clone: The antigen is unknown.

Amplification used 60 Vbeta primers and 13 Jbeta primers. This table comes from immunoSEQ multiplex PCR, and its TCRdb copy is limited to in-frame clones, with some not included. This table has approximately 200,000 clones, about 79% appearing once. The CDR3 runs 15 residues. Germline assignment: CDR1 SGHDT and CDR2 YYEEEE. With V trimmed by 5 bases and J by 4 bases, 8 bases remained unmatched. The sequenced material came from PBMCs. This receptor was identified in a man between 18 and 29 years old in good health and CMV-seronegative. The gene calls are TRBV5-6 and TRBJ2-3, with 9 bases aligning to TRBD1. CDR3 in DNA: TGTGCCAGCAGAGCCGGGACAGGGTCCCCAGATACGCAGTATTTT. Its translation: CASRAGTGSPDTQYF.